The 11 T cell receptor beta chains below were found in one sample sequenced in a study of T-cell reconstitution after alpha-beta-depleted transplantation in children. Preparation of the TCRbeta library used unique molecular identifiers. TCRdb recomputed calls from the PCR reads with MiXCR, one row per CDR3 protein. The table has roughly 50,000 distinct CDR3 sequences, 35% to 55% seen once. The sequences come from PBMCs, mostly from graft donor cells, collected 360 days after TCRalphabeta/CD19-depleted stem cell transplant. Receptors were obtained from a male patient between 5 and 17 years old who had a stem cell transplant for acute lymphoblastic leukemia, so the T cells may come from the graft donor.

V and J are TRBV2 and TRBJ2-1; 7 nucleotides match TRBD2. The junction had 11 bases not matched to a gene; V was cut back by 2 bases and J by 7 bases. CDR3 length: 16 residues. Germline CDR1 SNHLY, CDR2 FYNNEI. Here the CDR3 reads CASSETKRERGNEQFF. CDR3 bases: TGTGCCAGCAGTGAAACAAAGCGGGAACGAGGTAATGAGCAGTTCTTC.

This clonotype turned up a few times. The chain combines TRBV20-1 with TRBJ2-3, with 8 bases identical to TRBD2. This CDR3 is built from 15 residues. The V gene end was trimmed by 5 bases and the J gene end by 0 bases; junction bases not matched to a gene: 7. Germline V gene lookup returns CDR1 DFQATT and CDR2 SNEGSKA (reference sequence). The CDR3 loop reads CSAALAVTSTDTQYF. The DNA for the CDR3 is TGCAGTGCTGCACTAGCGGTAACTAGCACAGATACGCAGTATTTT.

As DNA, the CDR3 is TGTGCCAGCAGTTACGGTACTAGCGGGAGGGTTAGACAGTTCTTC. The encoded protein is CASSYGTSGRVRQFF. The chain links TRBV6-2 or TRBV6-3 to TRBJ2-1, with TRBD2 matching over 13 bases. The germline gives CDR1 MNHEY, CDR2 SVGEGT. The V gene end was trimmed by 2 bases and the J gene end by 13 bases; junction bases not matched to a gene: 8. The CDR3 covers 15 residues.

This clonotype was seen only a few times. This rearrangement joins TRBV25-1 to TRBJ2-1, with D unresolved. The CDR3 is made up of 15 amino acids. Trimming took off 1 base at V and 0 bases at J, with 7 bases between the two ends. Germline V gives CDR1 MGHDK, CDR2 SYGVNS. The CDR3 loop reads CASSELGSSYNEQFF. The CDR3 nucleotides read TGTGCCAGCAGTGAATTGGGTAGCTCCTACAATGAGCAGTTCTTC.

The chain links TRBV7-8 to TRBJ2-7; D remains unclear. The V end lost 0 bases, the J end lost 2 bases, and 5 bases lay between the germline ends. The CDR3 is 13 amino acids. CDR1 and CDR2 from the germline V gene are SGHVS and FQNEAQ. The CDR3: CASSLAGPYEQYF. The CDR3 coding sequence is TGTGCCAGCAGCTTAGCTGGACCCTACGAGCAGTACTTC.

The chain links TRBV2 to TRBJ2-1, with 7 bases lining up with TRBD1. CDR3 length: 14 amino acids. Unmatched junction bases numbered 10, after V lost 6 bases and J lost 8 bases. Germline CDR1 reads SNHLY; CDR2 reads FYNNEI. The CDR3 nucleotides are TGTGCCAGCAGCGAGAGGGACAGAGGGGATGAGCAGTTCTTC. The encoded protein is CASSERDRGDEQFF. Full variable domain (remainder filled in from reference TRBV2 and TRBJ2-1): EPEVTQTPSHQVTQMGQEVILRCVPISNHLYFYWYRQILGQKVEFLVSFYNNEISEKSEIFDDQFSVERPDGSNFTLKIRSTKLEDSAMYFCASSERDRGDEQFFGPGTRLTVL.

This clonotype showed up just a few times. The rearrangement joins TRBV3-1 to TRBJ2-1; unclear D gene. This CDR3 spans 14 amino acids. CDR1 is LGHDT and CDR2 is YNNKEL in the germline V gene (reference sequence). Trimming stripped 2 bases from V and 2 bases from J, with 7 bases between. The chain's CDR3 is CASSQQLPYNEQFF. The CDR3 DNA sequence: TGTGCCAGCAGCCAACAACTCCCCTACAATGAGCAGTTCTTC.

The chain joins TRBV18 to TRBJ2-5, with 9 bases that match TRBD1. The CDR3 sequence is 15 residues long. Germline V gene data show CDR1 as KGHSH and CDR2 as LQKENI. The V and J ends lost 3 bases and 1 base, in that order; junction bases with no gene match: 3. The CDR3 region is CASSPTGGVQETQYF. Written as DNA, the CDR3 is TGTGCCAGCTCACCGACAGGGGGTGTCCAAGAGACCCAGTACTTC.

This chain connects TRBV5-1 to TRBJ2-7, with TRBD1 matching 8 bases. This CDR3 is built from 14 residues. The germline gives CDR1 SGHRS, CDR2 YFSETQ. Trimming cost V 4 bases and J 5 bases; bases outside gene matches: 8. The CDR3 DNA reads TGCGCCAGCAGCCCGTGGACAGGGAACGACGAGCAGTACTTC. It translates to CASSPWTGNDEQYF.

This chain joins TRBV5-6 and TRBJ1-1; D might be TRBD1 (5 bases). The ends were cut back, 0 bases at V and 6 bases at J, with 15 bases in the middle. The germline CDR1 and CDR2 sequences are SGHDT and YYEEEE. The CDR3 consists of 15 residues. The DNA for the CDR3 is TGTGCCAGCAGCTTGGCCGGGGCAAGGGACCCTGAAGCTTTCTTT. Translating gives CASSLAGARDPEAFF.

The chain employs TRBV20-1 and TRBJ2-1; TRBD1 or TRBD2 may be the D gene (5 bases each). Germline V gene lookup returns CDR1 DFQATT and CDR2 SNEGSKA (reference sequence). The V and J ends lost 1 base and 3 bases respectively, with 10 bases between them. This CDR3 contains 14 residues. CDR3 sequence (DNA): TGCAGTGCTAGAGGAGGGGCCCACTACAATGAGCAGTTCTTC. Protein sequence: CSARGGAHYNEQFF.